The 27 T cell receptor beta chains listed next were all sequenced from one sample in a study of blood T cell repertoires in COVID-19. Sequenced by immunoSEQ multiplex PCR; TCRdb stores in-frame clones only, minus some. The data show about 52,000 clones, around 85% seen once. The material sequenced was peripheral blood. The source of these receptors is a woman over 75 with COVID-19, enrolled during active disease.

The J gene is TRBJ2-3, the V gene TRBV6-6; the match to TRBD2 covers 12 bases. The CDR3 totals 17 residues. Per germline, CDR1 MNHNY and CDR2 SVGAGI (reference sequence). J gave up 0 bases and V 5 bases, and 6 bases lay outside the gene matches. The CDR3 region is CASSQTSGRTSTDTQYF. The CDR3 DNA follows: TGTGCCAGCAGTCAAACTAGCGGGAGGACTAGCACAGATACGCAGTATTTT.

The chain has TRBV24-1 and TRBJ2-7, with 12 bases lining up with TRBD1. J gave up 5 bases and V 3 bases, and 4 bases lay outside the gene matches. This CDR3 spans 15 amino acids. Germline assignment: CDR1 KGHDR and CDR2 SFDVKD. In nucleotides, the CDR3 is TGTGCCACCAGTGATCCGGGACAGGGGGCCGACGAGCAGTACTTC. Translated, it gives CATSDPGQGADEQYF.

The chain uses TRBV7-9 and TRBJ1-2; D not resolved. Germline assignment: CDR1 SEHNR and CDR2 FQNEAQ (reference sequence). The CDR3 length is 13 residues. Trimming pared 4 bases from V and 8 bases from J, leaving 14 bases between. CDR3 loop: CASSSSINWGYTF. In DNA form, the CDR3 reads TGTGCCAGCAGCTCATCTATAAACTGGGGCTACACCTTC.

The V gene is TRBV7-5, the J gene TRBJ1-2; the table's D call of TRBD1 was not tested on the DNA. TRBV7-5 is a documented pseudogene. CDR3 length equals 15 residues. CDR3 bases: TGTGCCAGAAGCCGTCCTCGGGACAAAAACTATGGCTACACCTTC. Amino acids: CARSRPRDKNYGYTF.

The V and J genes are TRBV2 and TRBJ2-2; 8 bases align to TRBD2. V shed 4 bases and J 7 bases; nucleotides not matched to a gene: 8. The CDR3 contains 15 residues. Germline V gene data show CDR1 as SNHLY and CDR2 as FYNNEI. This CDR3 reads CASSAEAGAVGELFF. DNA for the CDR3: TGTGCCAGCAGTGCTGAAGCGGGAGCGGTCGGGGAGCTGTTTTTT.

The V and J genes are TRBV2 and TRBJ2-2, with D possibly being TRBD1 (6 bases). V was trimmed by 9 bases and J by 0 bases, leaving 17 bases between them. The CDR3 loop spans 16 amino acids. Germline CDR1 reads SNHLY; CDR2 reads FYNNEI. Here the CDR3 DNA reads TGTGCCAGTAAAGGGGGAAGCGGCGCGAACACCGGGGAGCTGTTTTTT. Translating it yields CASKGGSGANTGELFF.

The chain carries TRBV24-1 and TRBJ2-1; unclear D gene. The CDR3 runs to 13 residues. The ends were cut back, 8 bases at V and 2 bases at J, with 9 bases in the middle. The germline V gene has CDR1 KGHDR and CDR2 SFDVKD. The CDR3 DNA reads TGTGCCACCACCGACACCACCTACAATGAGCAGTTCTTC. Translated, it gives CATTDTTYNEQFF.

This clone is labeled as medium-sized. The rearrangement uses TRBV6-5 and TRBJ2-2; D is uncertain. This CDR3 spans 13 amino acids. Germline V gene lookup returns CDR1 MNHEY and CDR2 SVGAGI. V was cut by 6 bases and J by 1 base, with 6 bases left in between. The CDR3 protein is CASSQVNTGELFF. The CDR3 DNA is TGTGCCAGCAGCCAGGTGAACACCGGGGAGCTGTTTTTT.

This clone was recorded a few times. The chain recombines TRBV3-1 (or the pseudogene TRBV3-2) with TRBJ2-1, with D tentatively TRBD2 (5 bases). In germline, CDR1 is LGHDT, CDR2 YNNKEL (reference sequence). V lost 4 bases and J lost 9, with 16 bases in between. The CDR3 extends over 14 amino acids. This CDR3 is CASSRRGQRFEQFF. CDR3 nucleotide sequence: TGTGCCAGCAGCCGACGGGGTCAGAGGTTTGAGCAGTTCTTC.

V gene TRBV10-1 combines with J gene TRBJ1-1; possibly TRBD1 for D (6 bases). This CDR3 has 12 amino acids. The germline V and J ends were trimmed by 8 bases and 3 bases, with 10 bases remaining between them. The V gene's germline CDR1 is WNHNN and CDR2 SYGVQD (reference sequence). The CDR3 DNA follows: TGCGCCAGCCGGGACAAAGACACTGAAGCTTTCTTT. Translation gives CASRDKDTEAFF.

V and J are TRBV15 and TRBJ1-5; D may be TRBD1 (6 bases). The CDR3 spans 16 residues. Germline V lookup: CDR1 LNHNV, CDR2 YYDKDF (reference sequence). The V end lost 3 bases, the J end lost 4 bases, and 16 bases lay between the germline ends. CDR3 in amino acids: CATSREDGDNNQPQHF. DNA for the CDR3: TGTGCCACCAGCAGGGAAGATGGGGACAATAATCAGCCCCAGCATTTT.

The chain is built from TRBV7-8 and TRBJ2-1; D not certain. Germline values: CDR1 SGHVS, CDR2 FQNEAQ. V was trimmed by 5 bases and J by 0 bases, leaving 8 bases between them. The CDR3 is made up of 14 amino acids. The CDR3 protein is CASSEMSSYNEQFF. Written as DNA, the CDR3 is TGTGCCAGCAGCGAAATGAGCTCCTACAATGAGCAGTTCTTC.

This clone was counted a few times. This rearrangement joins TRBV2 to TRBJ2-1, with D possibly being TRBD2 (5 bases). Germline V gene data show CDR1 as SNHLY and CDR2 as FYNNEI. The CDR3 is 14 residues long. Trimming removed 3 bases from V and 2 bases from J, with 8 bases in between. The CDR3 DNA follows: TGTGCCAGCAGTGACGTTAGCGCCTACAATGAGCAGTTCTTC. It specifies CASSDVSAYNEQFF. The complete variable domain, with remaining parts taken from reference TRBV2 and TRBJ2-1, reads EPEVTQTPSHQVTQMGQEVILRCVPISNHLYFYWYRQILGQKVEFLVSFYNNEISEKSEIFDDQFSVERPDGSNFTLKIRSTKLEDSAMYFCASSDVSAYNEQFFGPGTRLTVL.

This clone turned up a few times. V and J are TRBV5-6 and TRBJ2-1; D is possibly TRBD1 (5 bases). The germline V gene has CDR1 SGHDT and CDR2 YYEEEE. Trimming left V 0 bases short and J 13 bases short, with 11 bases between. The CDR3 spans 12 residues. The CDR3 reads CASSLVQGSQFF. In DNA, the CDR3 is TGTGCCAGCAGCTTGGTGCAGGGCTCACAGTTCTTC.

This chain links TRBV7-9 with TRBJ2-3, with 7 bases lining up with TRBD2. CDR3 length: 15 residues. Unmatched junction bases numbered 5, after V lost 5 bases and J lost 0 bases. The V gene's germline CDR1 is SEHNR and CDR2 FQNEAQ (reference sequence). This CDR3 is CASSRSSGSTDTQYF. CDR3 bases: TGTGCCAGCAGCCGATCTAGCGGTAGCACAGATACGCAGTATTTT.

This chain uses TRBV10-3 with TRBJ1-6, with 7 bases that match TRBD1. Looked up from germline, CDR1 is ENHRY and CDR2 is SYGVKD. This CDR3 has 15 residues. V lost 4 bases and J lost 10; bases outside the gene matches: 10. CDR3 in amino acids: CAISAPTGPGSPLHF. DNA of the CDR3: TGTGCCATCAGTGCCCCGACAGGGCCGGGGTCACCCCTCCACTTT.

V and J are TRBV3-1 (or the pseudogene TRBV3-2) and TRBJ2-4; tentative D call: TRBD1 (6 bases). Per the germline V gene, CDR1 is LGHDT and CDR2 is YNNKEL (reference sequence). Trimming left V 0 bases short and J 0 bases short, with 21 bases between. The CDR3 covers 20 residues. The CDR3 nucleotides read TGTGCCAGCAGCCAAGATCGAGCCATCCGGGACACATTAGCCAAAAACATTCAGTACTTC. Translation gives CASSQDRAIRDTLAKNIQYF.

The rearrangement joins TRBV27 to TRBJ2-2; 10 bases line up with TRBD2. CDR1 MNHEY and CDR2 SMNVEV come from the germline V gene (reference sequence). This CDR3 spans 16 amino acids. Trimming at V came to 3 bases and at J to 5 bases, leaving 6 bases not matched to a gene. CDR3 DNA: TGTGCCAGCAGTTTCTCTAGCGGGAGTTGGACCGGGGAGCTGTTTTTT. This translates into CASSFSSGSWTGELFF.

The chain recombines TRBV7-8 with TRBJ2-3; a possible D gene is TRBD2 (7 bases). The CDR3 runs to 14 residues. V gave up 5 bases and J gave up 4 bases, with 13 bases separating them. Per germline, CDR1 SGHVS and CDR2 FQNEAQ. CDR3 region: CASSPGGASDTQYF. The CDR3 DNA reads TGTGCCAGCAGCCCTGGGGGGGCTTCAGATACGCAGTATTTT.

The CDR3 nucleotides read TGTGCCAGCAGCTTGGGAGGTTATGGCTACACCTTC. Translated, it gives CASSLGGYGYTF. V gene TRBV5-6 combines with J gene TRBJ1-2; D gene uncertain. The CDR3 covers 12 residues. CDR1 is SGHDT, CDR2 YYEEEE, per germline. V lost 0 bases and J 5 bases, leaving 5 bases between the germline ends.

This clone showed up just a few times. The V call is TRBV14, the J call TRBJ1-6; D remains unclear. In germline, CDR1 is SGHDN, CDR2 FVKESK. This CDR3 spans 13 amino acids. V was pared by 5 bases and J by 5 bases, with 7 bases between. The CDR3 sequence: CASSKQNNSPLHF. CDR3 DNA sequence: TGTGCCAGCAGCAAGCAAAATAATTCACCCCTCCACTTT.

This chain uses TRBV7-2 with TRBJ1-2; D remains ambiguous. The CDR3 contains 12 residues. The germline V gene has CDR1 SGHTA and CDR2 FQGNSA. Trimming removed 1 base from V and 7 bases from J, with 7 bases in between. The CDR3 DNA reads TGTGCCAGCAGCTTAGTAGCCGGTGGCTACACCTTC. It is translated as CASSLVAGGYTF.

The genes are TRBV4-2 and TRBJ2-7; D might be TRBD1 (5 bases). CDR1 and CDR2 (germline): LGHNA, YNFKEQ. CDR3 size: 15 residues. Trimming stripped 0 bases from V and 5 bases from J, with 14 bases between. The CDR3 spells CASSQDDRGGNEQYF. The CDR3, as DNA: TGTGCCAGCAGCCAAGATGATAGGGGCGGAAACGAGCAGTACTTC.

This chain joins TRBV6-5 and TRBJ2-1; 9 bases match TRBD2. J was trimmed by 7 bases and V by 4 bases; bases with no gene match: 5. Germline assignment: CDR1 MNHEY and CDR2 SVGAGI. This CDR3 is 14 amino acids long. Here the CDR3 reads CASSFLREGNEQFF. The DNA of the CDR3 is TGTGCCAGCAGTTTTTTGCGGGAGGGGAATGAGCAGTTCTTC.

The chain joins TRBV29-1 to TRBJ2-1, with D possibly TRBD2 on 6 matching bases. Germline V lookup: CDR1 SQVTM, CDR2 ANQGSEA. V shed 3 bases and J shed 12 bases, with 15 bases lying between them. There are 12 residues in the CDR3. The CDR3 region has the DNA TGCAGCGTTGAGGCTCAGGAGGGGTGGCAGTTCTTC. Protein: CSVEAQEGWQFF.

The chain carries TRBV3-1 (or the pseudogene TRBV3-2) and TRBJ1-1; D not certain. Per germline, CDR1 LGHDT and CDR2 YNNKEL (reference sequence). This CDR3 is built from 12 residues. V was clipped by 4 bases and J by 10 bases, with 13 bases between them. CDR3 in amino acids: CASSRGLVGAFF. The CDR3 DNA is TGTGCCAGCAGCCGAGGCCTCGTGGGAGCTTTCTTT.

The chain is built from TRBV30 and TRBJ2-1; 7 bases are shared with TRBD1. J lost 7 bases, V lost 0 bases, and 6 bases had no gene match. This CDR3 has 14 amino acids. Germline CDR1 reads GTSNPN; CDR2 reads SVGIG (reference sequence). The CDR3 DNA sequence: TGTGCCTGGAGTGTACGACAGGGCTTAAATGAGCAGTTCTTC. Translation gives CAWSVRQGLNEQFF.